Presented here are 11 T cell receptor beta chains from one specimen sequenced in a study of long-term antiretroviral therapy in people with HIV. The libraries were made with immunoSEQ v3.0 at survey level. Sequencing was performed with immunoSEQ multiplex PCR; in TCRdb, only in-frame clones are kept and a portion is missing. The sample shows some 10,000 clones, 70% to 90% of them seen only once. Here the sequenced sample was unsorted PBMCs, taken 0.7 years after starting antiretroviral therapy. Every receptor here comes from a man aged 40-55 years with HIV.

V is TRBV7-9 and J is TRBJ2-5, with a possible D match to TRBD2 (6 bases). There are 13 residues in the CDR3. V lost 5 bases and J 3 bases, leaving 10 bases between the germline ends. The germline V gene encodes CDR1 SEHNR and CDR2 FQNEAQ (reference sequence). The CDR3 nucleotides are TGTGCCAGCAGCGCATGGGGGGAAGAGACCCAGTACTTC. This sequence encodes CASSAWGEETQYF.

The chain employs TRBV7-2 and TRBJ2-7; the D call may be TRBD1 or TRBD2 (5 bases each). V lost 1 base and J 7 bases, leaving 14 bases between the germline ends. Looked up from germline, CDR1 is SGHTA and CDR2 is FQGNSA. The CDR3 is 14 residues long. In DNA, the CDR3 is TGTGCCAGCAGCTTAGGGGGGAAATTAGGGGAGCAGTACTTC. Its protein is CASSLGGKLGEQYF.

The chain is built from TRBV11-2 and TRBJ2-3; 13 bases map to TRBD2. The junction had 11 bases not matched to a gene; V was cut back by 6 bases and J by 2 bases. The CDR3 extends over 18 amino acids. Germline CDR1 and CDR2: SGHAT and FQNNGV. The DNA of the CDR3 is TGTGCCAGCAGAGTGATTCCGGGACTAGCGGGACTCACAGATACGCAGTATTTT. Translated: CASRVIPGLAGLTDTQYF.

On this clone: Additional DNA sequences in this sample encode the identical CDR3. The chain uses TRBV4-3 and TRBJ2-3; D is undetermined. The germline V gene encodes CDR1 LGHNA and CDR2 YSLEER. The CDR3 extends over 14 amino acids. Trimming cost V 0 bases and J 2 bases, with 6 bases left between them. CDR3 loop: CASSQDRSTDTQYF. CDR3 bases: TGCGCCAGCAGCCAAGACAGATCCACAGATACGCAGTATTTT.

The chain combines TRBV29-1 with TRBJ2-7, with D tentatively TRBD1 (6 bases). The CDR3 spans 13 residues. Germline-derived CDR1 and CDR2 are SQVTM and ANQGSEA. Trimming shortened V by 0 bases and J by 2 bases, and 8 bases separated the two germline ends. The CDR3: CSVEDGTTYEQYF. CDR3 sequence (DNA): TGCAGCGTTGAAGACGGGACAACCTACGAGCAGTACTTC.

This clone has only a few counts. The J gene is TRBJ2-2, the V gene TRBV19; weak D call: TRBD2 (5 bases). Germline CDR1 and CDR2: LNHDA and SQIVND (reference sequence). This CDR3 is 17 amino acids long. The V end was cut by 4 bases, the J end by 0 bases, with 15 bases between. This CDR3 reads CASSTLRSSSNTGELFF. The CDR3 DNA reads as TGTGCCAGTAGTACCCTCCGGTCTAGCTCGAACACCGGGGAGCTGTTTTTT.

J is TRBJ1-5 and V is TRBV5-1, with a possible D match to TRBD1 (6 bases). The CDR3 has 14 amino acids. In germline, CDR1 is SGHRS, CDR2 YFSETQ. V was trimmed by 5 bases and J by 7 bases, leaving 16 bases between them. The CDR3 DNA sequence: TGCGCCAGCAGTTCAGGGGAGGGGGTCCAGCCCCAGCATTTT. The encoded protein is CASSSGEGVQPQHF.

The V call is TRBV5-4, the J call TRBJ2-1, with 11 bases fitting TRBD2. Germline V gene data show CDR1 as SGHNT and CDR2 as YYREEE (reference sequence). V was pared by 9 bases and J by 0 bases, with 17 bases of the junction left unmatched. CDR3 length: 19 residues. CDR3: CATPKSGTSGVGSYNEQFF. In DNA, the CDR3 is TGTGCCACACCAAAATCGGGGACTAGCGGAGTAGGCTCCTACAATGAGCAGTTCTTC.

This clone showed up just once. This sequence joins TRBV5-6 and TRBJ1-5; TRBD1 might be the D (6 bases). The CDR3 is 16 residues long. Trimming removed 0 bases at V and 9 bases at J, with 19 bases between. CDR1 and CDR2 (germline): SGHDT, YYEEEE. In nucleotides, the CDR3 is TGTGCCAGCAGCTTGGCCGCTCAGGGGATAAGGGGGCCCCAGCATTTT. It translates to CASSLAAQGIRGPQHF.

V and J are TRBV10-3 and TRBJ2-7, with 8 bases lining up with TRBD2. Germline assignment: CDR1 ENHRY and CDR2 SYGVKD. There are 14 residues in the CDR3. Trimming at V came to 5 bases and at J to 3 bases, leaving 6 bases not matched to a gene. CDR3 protein: CAISPGLGIYEQYF. The CDR3 nucleotides are TGTGCCATCAGTCCGGGACTAGGCATCTACGAGCAGTACTTC.

The V call is TRBV7-9, the J call TRBJ2-1, with D tentatively TRBD1 or TRBD2 (5 bases each). In germline, CDR1 is SEHNR, CDR2 FQNEAQ (reference sequence). Trimming shortened V by 4 bases and J by 8 bases, and 9 bases separated the two germline ends. CDR3 length: 12 amino acids. CDR3 protein: CASSSMGDEQFF. The CDR3 DNA reads as TGTGCCAGCAGCTCCATGGGGGATGAGCAGTTCTTC.